A selection of T cell receptor beta chains follows, all from one sample in a study of cytomegalovirus exposure and HLA in healthy donors. The repertoire was sequenced with immunoSEQ multiplex PCR; TCRdb's copy has only in-frame clones and lacks some. The table has 280,000 or so clones, around nine tenths seen once. Specimen: PBMCs. The receptor set was obtained from a woman aged 18 to 35 in good health and CMV-seronegative. Both conserved end residues are part of each CDR3. Each record gives: CDR3 protein, CDR3 DNA, J gene, D gene, clone size, V gene. D genes are given only for firm matches. Clone sizes are given selectively: once, few, many, or a class where the clone is expanded.

CDR3 protein: CASRVPPGTTRRDGYTF
CDR3 DNA: TGTGCAAGTCGCGTTCCCCCCGGGACAACGCGACGAGATGGCTACACCTTC
J gene: TRBJ1-2
D gene: .
clone size: .
V gene: TRBV12-2

CDR3 protein: CASSLRGPPYEQYF
CDR3 DNA: TGTGCCAGCAGTTTAAGGGGGCCCCCCTACGAGCAGTACTTC
J gene: TRBJ2-7
D gene: TRBD1
clone size: .
V gene: TRBV27

CDR3 protein: CASSEGGREQYF
CDR3 DNA: TGTGCCAGCAGTGAAGGGGGGCGGGAGCAGTACTTC
J gene: TRBJ2-7
D gene: .
clone size: .
V gene: TRBV2

CDR3 protein: CASSYRDRGTGELFF
CDR3 DNA: TGTGCCAGCAGCTACCGGGACAGGGGCACCGGGGAGCTGTTTTTT
J gene: TRBJ2-2
D gene: TRBD1
clone size: .
V gene: TRBV5-4

CDR3 protein: CASRLSPGPNTEAFF
CDR3 DNA: TGTGCAAGTCGCTTATCCCCAGGGCCTAACACTGAAGCTTTCTTT
J gene: TRBJ1-1
D gene: .
clone size: .
V gene: TRBV12-2

CDR3 protein: CASSPGLIDYGYTF
CDR3 DNA: TGTGCCAGCAGCCCAGGGCTAATAGACTATGGCTACACCTTC
J gene: TRBJ1-2
D gene: .
clone size: .
V gene: TRBV7-2

CDR3 protein: CASSLGDSGNTIYF
CDR3 DNA: TGCGCCAGCAGCTTAGGGGATTCTGGAAACACCATATATTTT
J gene: TRBJ1-3
D gene: .
clone size: once
V gene: TRBV5-1

CDR3 protein: CASSLSDSYEQYF
CDR3 DNA: TGTGCCAGCAGCCTATCAGACAGTTACGAGCAGTACTTC
J gene: TRBJ2-7
D gene: .
clone size: .
V gene: TRBV7-8

CDR3 protein: CASNRQPQHF
CDR3 DNA: TGCGCCAGCAATCGGCAGCCCCAGCATTTT
J gene: TRBJ1-5
D gene: .
clone size: .
V gene: TRBV23-1

CDR3 protein: CASSQDGGSYNEQFF
CDR3 DNA: TGCGCCAGCAGCCAGGACGGGGGGTCCTACAATGAGCAGTTCTTC
J gene: TRBJ2-1
D gene: TRBD2
clone size: .
V gene: TRBV5-1

CDR3 protein: CAWTGYNEQFF
CDR3 DNA: TGTGCCTGGACCGGGTACAATGAGCAGTTCTTC
J gene: TRBJ2-1
D gene: .
clone size: .
V gene: TRBV30

CDR3 protein: CARSSFGQAYEQYF
CDR3 DNA: TGTGCCAGAAGCTCCTTCGGACAGGCCTACGAGCAGTACTTC
J gene: TRBJ2-7
D gene: TRBD1
clone size: .
V gene: TRBV5-3

CDR3 protein: CASSSGQGHVNYGYTF
CDR3 DNA: TGTGCCAGCAGTTCAGGACAGGGCCACGTTAACTATGGCTACACCTTC
J gene: TRBJ1-2
D gene: TRBD1
clone size: .
V gene: TRBV6-5

CDR3 protein: CASSKGVWTSGGAYEQYF
CDR3 DNA: TGTGCCAGCAGCAAAGGCGTTTGGACTAGCGGGGGGGCATACGAGCAGTACTTC
J gene: TRBJ2-7
D gene: .
clone size: .
V gene: TRBV21-1

CDR3 protein: CASSLDVGGGNQPQHF
CDR3 DNA: TGCGCCAGCAGCTTGGATGTAGGGGGTGGCAATCAGCCCCAGCATTTT
J gene: TRBJ1-5
D gene: .
clone size: .
V gene: TRBV5-1

CDR3 protein: CSVEGTDNTGELFF
CDR3 DNA: TGCAGCGTTGAGGGGACAGATAACACCGGGGAGCTGTTTTTT
J gene: TRBJ2-2
D gene: TRBD1
clone size: .
V gene: TRBV29-1

CDR3 protein: CASSEAAWGDNQPQHF
CDR3 DNA: TGTGCCAGCAGTGAAGCAGCCTGGGGGGACAATCAGCCCCAGCATTTT
J gene: TRBJ1-5
D gene: .
clone size: .
V gene: TRBV2

CDR3 protein: CASSFYWRGGGEQFF
CDR3 DNA: TGTGCCAGCAGTTTTTATTGGCGGGGGGGCGGTGAGCAGTTCTTC
J gene: TRBJ2-1
D gene: TRBD2
clone size: once
V gene: TRBV27

CDR3 protein: CASSDRGLAKNIQYF
CDR3 DNA: TGTGCCAGCTCGGACAGGGGTTTAGCCAAAAACATTCAGTACTTC
J gene: TRBJ2-4
D gene: TRBD1
clone size: .
V gene: TRBV27

CDR3 protein: CAWSVQGGYEQYF
CDR3 DNA: TGTGCCTGGAGTGTACAAGGGGGCTACGAGCAGTACTTC
J gene: TRBJ2-7
D gene: .
clone size: .
V gene: TRBV30

CDR3 protein: CSATGTLYNEQFF
CDR3 DNA: TGCAGCGCCACCGGGACACTGTACAATGAGCAGTTCTTC
J gene: TRBJ2-1
D gene: .
clone size: .
V gene: TRBV29-1

CDR3 protein: CANNGGPYNEQFF
CDR3 DNA: TGTGCCAACAACGGGGGACCCTACAATGAGCAGTTCTTC
J gene: TRBJ2-1
D gene: .
clone size: .
V gene: TRBV6-1

CDR3 protein: CASESGGEKLFF
CDR3 DNA: TGTGCCAGCGAGTCGGGTGGGGAAAAACTGTTTTTT
J gene: TRBJ1-4
D gene: .
clone size: .
V gene: TRBV2

CDR3 protein: CAISINSGPYEQYF
CDR3 DNA: TGTGCCATCAGTATAAACAGTGGGCCCTACGAGCAGTACTTC
J gene: TRBJ2-7
D gene: .
clone size: .
V gene: TRBV10-3

CDR3 protein: CASSFSRGYEQYF
CDR3 DNA: TGTGCCAGCAGCTTCTCGCGGGGGTACGAGCAGTACTTC
J gene: TRBJ2-7
D gene: TRBD2
clone size: .
V gene: TRBV13

CDR3 protein: CASSYKGQQYDYTF
CDR3 DNA: TGTGCCAGCAGTTACAAGGGACAGCAATATGACTACACCTTC
J gene: TRBJ1-2
D gene: TRBD1
clone size: .
V gene: TRBV6-5

CDR3 protein: CASRTGNSGNTIYF
CDR3 DNA: TGTGCCAGTAGGACAGGCAACTCTGGAAACACCATATATTTT
J gene: TRBJ1-3
D gene: TRBD1
clone size: .
V gene: TRBV6-5

CDR3 protein: CASSGQGNQPQHF
CDR3 DNA: TGTGCCAGCTCGGGACAGGGGAATCAGCCCCAGCATTTT
J gene: TRBJ1-5
D gene: TRBD1
clone size: .
V gene: TRBV2

CDR3 protein: CASSPLGSQGGGTQYF
CDR3 DNA: TGTGCCAGCAGTCCCCTTGGGTCCCAGGGGGGAGGGACCCAGTACTTC
J gene: TRBJ2-5
D gene: .
clone size: once
V gene: TRBV27

CDR3 protein: CASSVRLTNQPQHF
CDR3 DNA: TGTGCCAGCAGTGTCAGGCTGACCAATCAGCCCCAGCATTTT
J gene: TRBJ1-5
D gene: .
clone size: .
V gene: TRBV6-1

CDR3 protein: CASSYGQMYGYTF
CDR3 DNA: TGTGCCAGCAGTTACGGGCAGATGTATGGCTACACCTTC
J gene: TRBJ1-2
D gene: .
clone size: once
V gene: TRBV6-5

CDR3 protein: CASRRRSNQPQHF
CDR3 DNA: TGTGCCAGCAGGAGGAGGAGCAATCAGCCCCAGCATTTT
J gene: TRBJ1-5
D gene: .
clone size: .
V gene: TRBV2

CDR3 protein: CASSGSSGGADEQFF
CDR3 DNA: TGTGCCAGCAGTGGGTCTAGCGGGGGGGCCGATGAGCAGTTCTTC
J gene: TRBJ2-1
D gene: TRBD2
clone size: few
V gene: TRBV6-4

CDR3 protein: CASSFDLAETDTQYF
CDR3 DNA: TGTGCCAGCAGCTTTGACCTAGCGGAGACAGATACGCAGTATTTT
J gene: TRBJ2-3
D gene: TRBD2
clone size: .
V gene: TRBV7-9

CDR3 protein: CSARLNEQFF
CDR3 DNA: TGCAGCGCAAGACTTAATGAGCAGTTCTTC
J gene: TRBJ2-1
D gene: .
clone size: .
V gene: TRBV29-1

CDR3 protein: CASSIPSGGTGELFF
CDR3 DNA: TGTGCCAGCAGCATCCCTAGCGGGGGTACCGGGGAGCTGTTTTTT
J gene: TRBJ2-2
D gene: TRBD2
clone size: .
V gene: TRBV5-6

CDR3 protein: CASTTRTGGDNEQFF
CDR3 DNA: TGCGCCAGCACCACCCGGACAGGGGGGGACAATGAGCAGTTCTTC
J gene: TRBJ2-1
D gene: TRBD1
clone size: .
V gene: TRBV5-1